The T cell receptor (beta chain) described here comes from a study of T cell responses to AZD1222 COVID-19 vaccine. General study results and limits: White British ancestry dominated among donors, who included more females, and clonal diversity was possibly underestimated. The span of vaccine-associated CD4 TCRs extended across spike, with dominance at 160-218 and 743-854. At baseline, just 5 or 6 AZD1222 recipients tested seropositive.

Note on this clone: Its antigen remains unidentified.

Germline CDR1 is SNHLY and CDR2 is FYNNEI. CDR3 size: 15 residues. J was trimmed by 0 bases and V by 6 bases; bases with no gene match: 5. Here immunoSEQ multiplex PCR was the method, and the copy in TCRdb shows in-frame clones only, minus some. The sample lists some 160,000 clones, almost 90% occurring once. The TCR was taken from an adult in good health. The material was peripheral blood, obtained on day 0 of AZD1222 vaccination. The V gene is TRBV2, the J gene TRBJ1-5; 7 bases are a match to TRBD1. The CDR3 region is CASSATGYSNQPQHF. In DNA, the CDR3 is TGTGCCAGCAGCGCGACAGGGTATAGCAATCAGCCCCAGCATTTT.